The clone carrying this T cell receptor (beta chain) was counted only a few times. The data were taken from a study of blood T cell repertoires in COVID-19. Study summary: Samples came from the United States, Italy and Spain, spanning acute and convalescent COVID-19.

Repertoires were generated with immunoSEQ multiplex PCR, while TCRdb's copy carries only in-frame clones and drops some. The sample lists over 100,000 clones; approximately 80% were seen once. CDR1 is SGHTA, CDR2 FQGNSA, per germline. With 1 base removed from V and 6 bases from J, the gap between germline ends came to 10 bases. CDR3 size: 14 residues. Sequencing was performed on peripheral blood. The chain employs TRBV7-2 and TRBJ2-1; D is undetermined. The sequence came from an elderly woman with acute or convalescent COVID-19. CDR3 amino acids: CASSLGAIGNEQFF. Here the CDR3 DNA reads TGTGCCAGCAGCTTAGGGGCTATCGGCAATGAGCAGTTCTTC.